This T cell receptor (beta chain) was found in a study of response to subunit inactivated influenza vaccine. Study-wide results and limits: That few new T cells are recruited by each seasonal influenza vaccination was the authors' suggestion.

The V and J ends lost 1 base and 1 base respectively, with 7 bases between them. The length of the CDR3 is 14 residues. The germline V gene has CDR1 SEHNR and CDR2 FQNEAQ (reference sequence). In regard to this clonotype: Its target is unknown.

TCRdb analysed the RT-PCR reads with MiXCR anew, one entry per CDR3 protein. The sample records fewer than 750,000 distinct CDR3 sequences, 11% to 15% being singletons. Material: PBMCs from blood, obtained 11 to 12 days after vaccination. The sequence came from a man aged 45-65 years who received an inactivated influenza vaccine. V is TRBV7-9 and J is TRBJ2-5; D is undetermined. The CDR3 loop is CASSLDRFQETQYF. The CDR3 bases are TGTGCCAGCAGCTTAGACAGATTCCAAGAGACCCAGTACTTC.